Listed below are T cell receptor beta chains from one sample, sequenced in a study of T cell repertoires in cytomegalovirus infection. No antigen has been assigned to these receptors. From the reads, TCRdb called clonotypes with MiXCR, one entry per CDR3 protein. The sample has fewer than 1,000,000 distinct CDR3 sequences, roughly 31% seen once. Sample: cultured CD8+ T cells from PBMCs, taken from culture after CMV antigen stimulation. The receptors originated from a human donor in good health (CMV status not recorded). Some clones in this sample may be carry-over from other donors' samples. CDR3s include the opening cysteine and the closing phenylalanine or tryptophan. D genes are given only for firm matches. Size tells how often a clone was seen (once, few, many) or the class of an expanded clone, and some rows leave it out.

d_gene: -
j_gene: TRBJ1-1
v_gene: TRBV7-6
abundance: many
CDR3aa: CASSLEYGRLNTEAFF
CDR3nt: TGTGCCAGCAGCTTAGAATACGGACGGTTGAACACTGAAGCTTTCTTT

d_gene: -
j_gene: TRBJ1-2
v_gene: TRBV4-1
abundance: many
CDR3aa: CASSQDRGYGYTF
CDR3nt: TGCGCCAGCAGCCAAGACAGGGGCTATGGCTACACCTTC

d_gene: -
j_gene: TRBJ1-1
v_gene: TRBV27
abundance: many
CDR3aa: CASSLEGQGPRTEAFF
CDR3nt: TGTGCCAGCAGTTTGGAGGGTCAGGGGCCGAGGACTGAAGCTTTCTTT

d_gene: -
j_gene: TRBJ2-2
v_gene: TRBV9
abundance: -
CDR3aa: CASSVEGRPGELFF
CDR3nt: TGTGCCAGCAGCGTAGAAGGCCGTCCCGGGGAGCTGTTTTTT

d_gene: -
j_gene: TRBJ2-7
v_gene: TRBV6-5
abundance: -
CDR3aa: CASSYGAEVYYEQYF
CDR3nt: TGTGCCAGCAGTTACGGTGCTGAGGTCTACTACGAGCAGTACTTC

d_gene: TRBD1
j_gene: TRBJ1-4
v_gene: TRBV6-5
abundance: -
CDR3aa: CASSYSLGGQGSEKLFF
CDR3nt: TGTGCCAGCAGTTACTCCCTCGGGGGACAGGGGTCTGAAAAACTGTTTTTT

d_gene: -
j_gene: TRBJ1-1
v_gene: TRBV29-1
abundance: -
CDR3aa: CNTIRTAEAFF
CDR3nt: TGCAACACAATTAGGACAGCTGAAGCTTTCTTT

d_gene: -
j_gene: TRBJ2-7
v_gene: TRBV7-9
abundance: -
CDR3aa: CASSPPGGPQTYEQYF
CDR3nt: TGTGCCAGCAGCCCTCCCGGGGGACCTCAGACCTACGAGCAGTACTTC

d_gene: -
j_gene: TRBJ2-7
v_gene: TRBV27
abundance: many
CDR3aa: CASSWGKGSSYEQYF
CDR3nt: TGTGCCAGCAGTTGGGGTAAGGGAAGCTCCTACGAGCAGTACTTC

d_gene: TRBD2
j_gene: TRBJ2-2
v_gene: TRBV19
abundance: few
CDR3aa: CASSPPGLANTGELFF
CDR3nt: TGTGCCAGTAGCCCCCCGGGACTAGCGAACACCGGGGAGCTGTTTTTT